This note documents a single T cell receptor (beta chain) sequence. The source of the sample is a study of blood T cell repertoires in COVID-19. Study-level information: Spain, Italy and the United States supplied samples that represented acute and convalescent COVID-19. The cDNA or gDNA used as material had been derived from T cells, B-cell-depleted T cells, or PBMCs.

As processed by the authors: Reference gene primers were amplified, and this amplification served to estimate nucleated cell counts. Assay used: immunoSEQ multiplex PCR; TCRdb lists only in-frame clones, some missing. V and J calls and clone size are those listed in that table; D and trimming were worked out from the DNA. The data contain 150,000 to 160,000 clones, around 87% of them singletons. Germline V gives CDR1 LNHDA, CDR2 SQIVND (reference sequence). The CDR3 totals 15 residues. V lost 4 bases to trimming and J lost 5 bases, with 16 bases between them. Material: peripheral blood. This chain links TRBV19 with TRBJ2-3, with a weak D call TRBD2 (7 bases). The sequence was collected from a woman aged 35 to 49 with acute or convalescent COVID-19. CDR3 residues: CASSTPAGAKDTQYF. CDR3 bases: TGTGCCAGTAGTACCCCCGCGGGGGCGAAAGATACGCAGTATTTT.